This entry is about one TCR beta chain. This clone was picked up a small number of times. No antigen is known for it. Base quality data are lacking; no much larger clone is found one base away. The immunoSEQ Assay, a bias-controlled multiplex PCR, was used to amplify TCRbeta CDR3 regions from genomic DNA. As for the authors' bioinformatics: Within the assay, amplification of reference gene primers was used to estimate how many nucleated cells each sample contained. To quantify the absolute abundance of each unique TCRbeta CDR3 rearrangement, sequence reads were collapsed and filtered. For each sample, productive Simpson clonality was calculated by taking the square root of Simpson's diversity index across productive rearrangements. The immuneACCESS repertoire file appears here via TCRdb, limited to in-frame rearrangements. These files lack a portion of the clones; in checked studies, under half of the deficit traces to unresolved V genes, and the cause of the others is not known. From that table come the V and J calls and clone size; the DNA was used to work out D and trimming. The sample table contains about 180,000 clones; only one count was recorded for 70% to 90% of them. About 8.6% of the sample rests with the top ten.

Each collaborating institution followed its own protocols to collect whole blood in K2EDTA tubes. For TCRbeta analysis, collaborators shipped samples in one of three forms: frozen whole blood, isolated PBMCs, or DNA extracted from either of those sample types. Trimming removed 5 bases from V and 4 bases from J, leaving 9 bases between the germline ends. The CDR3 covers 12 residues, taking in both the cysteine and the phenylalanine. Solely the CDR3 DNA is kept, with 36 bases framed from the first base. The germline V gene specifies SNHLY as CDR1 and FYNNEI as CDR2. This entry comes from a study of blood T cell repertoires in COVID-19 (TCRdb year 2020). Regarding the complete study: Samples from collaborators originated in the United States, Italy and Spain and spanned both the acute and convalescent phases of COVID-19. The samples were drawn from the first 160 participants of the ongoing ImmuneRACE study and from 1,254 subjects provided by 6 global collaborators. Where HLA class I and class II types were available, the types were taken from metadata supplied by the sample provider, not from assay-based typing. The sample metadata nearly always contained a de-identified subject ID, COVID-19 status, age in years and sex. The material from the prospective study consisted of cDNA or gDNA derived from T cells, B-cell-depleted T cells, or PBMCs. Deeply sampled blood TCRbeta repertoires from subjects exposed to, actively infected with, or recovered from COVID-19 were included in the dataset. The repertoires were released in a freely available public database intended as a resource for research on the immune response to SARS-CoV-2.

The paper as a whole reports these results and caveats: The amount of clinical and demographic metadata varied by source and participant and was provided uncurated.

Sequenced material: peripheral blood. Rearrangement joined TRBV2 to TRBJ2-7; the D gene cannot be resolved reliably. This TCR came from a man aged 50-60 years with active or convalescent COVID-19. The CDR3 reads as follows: CASSNQAYEQYF. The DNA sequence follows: TGTGCCAGCAGTAATCAGGCGTACGAGCAGTACTTC.